The T cell receptor beta chain described here comes from a study of T-cell reconstitution after alpha-beta-depleted transplantation in children. From germline, CDR1 is LGHNA and CDR2 YNFKEQ. The length of the CDR3 is 17 residues. V dropped 0 bases and J dropped 6; count of bases not matched to a gene: 9. Preparation of the TCRbeta library used unique molecular identifiers. TCRdb re-called the PCR reads through MiXCR, storing one row per CDR3 protein. The repertoire holds 640,000 or so distinct CDR3 sequences, with approximately 15% as singletons. This clonotype was observed at least ten times. The sequence was obtained from a human donor who donated a stem cell graft to a child with acute myeloid leukemia. The chain links TRBV4-2 to TRBJ2-1; 9 bases map to TRBD1. The specimen comprised PBMCs from the stem cell graft donor, sampled from the stem cell graft. In nucleotides, the CDR3 is TGTGCCAGCAGCCAAGAACGCTGGACAGGGGACCTCAATGAGCAGTTCTTC. The encoded protein is CASSQERWTGDLNEQFF.